This passage covers 18 T cell receptor beta chains from one sample sequenced in a study of radiation and T cells in renal cell carcinoma. The protocol was immunoSEQ multiplex PCR, while the TCRdb copy is restricted to in-frame clones and leaves out a portion. The profile shows about 160,000 clones, about 85% of them singletons. Time point noted: baseline pretreatment blood. Treatment defined: 15 Gy SBRT to primary tumor, nephrectomy 4 weeks later. Material: blood, obtained from a patient whose treatment included radiotherapy and nephrectomy. The origin of the receptors is a woman in her seventies with renal cell carcinoma.

This sequence joins TRBV4-2 and TRBJ1-1; D unclear. This CDR3 is 14 amino acids long. With 0 bases removed from V and 1 base from J, the gap between germline ends came to 6 bases. Germline-derived CDR1 and CDR2 are LGHNA and YNFKEQ. Here the CDR3 reads CASSQDGWNTEAFF. The CDR3 nucleotides are TGTGCCAGCAGCCAAGATGGGTGGAACACTGAAGCTTTCTTT.

The genes are TRBV19 and TRBJ2-1; TRBD2 agrees at 9 bases. The CDR3 covers 17 residues. Looked up from germline, CDR1 is LNHDA and CDR2 is SQIVND (reference sequence). The trim removed 6 bases at V and 2 bases at J, leaving 11 bases unmatched. CDR3 nucleotide sequence: TGTGCCAGTAGGGCGGGAACTAGCGGGCTTGCCTACAATGAGCAGTTCTTC. It is translated as CASRAGTSGLAYNEQFF.

In the case of this clone: The DNA is omitted, as the CDR3 cannot be located on it reliably, and the CDR3 follows TCRdb's listing. The rearrangement links TRBV7-9 to TRBJ2-1; the table names TRBD2, a call not compared with the DNA. Looked up from germline, CDR1 is SEHNR and CDR2 is FQNEAQ (reference sequence). The CDR3 sequence runs 15 residues, both termini included. CDR3 region: CASSSSGALGNEQFF.

The rearrangement joins TRBV5-3 to TRBJ2-1, with 9 bases lining up with TRBD2. TRBV5-3 is given ORF status, its function remaining uncertain. The CDR3 runs to 20 residues. J lost 7 bases, V lost 4 bases, and 24 bases had no gene match. CDR3 protein: CARSPGSGGKRVKLGNEQFF. The CDR3 DNA is TGTGCCAGAAGCCCAGGAAGCGGGGGGAAGCGAGTGAAGTTAGGGAATGAGCAGTTCTTC.

Comments on this clone: One end of the junction does not line up with germline, which may come from a read error. The chain is built from TRBV7-7 and TRBJ2-1, with 8 bases aligning to TRBD1. Germline V lookup: CDR1 SSHAT, CDR2 FNYEAQ (reference sequence). This CDR3 contains 13 residues. The CDR3 region has the DNA TGTGCTAGCAGCCTGGACAGGGCGAATGAGCAGTTCTTC. Translating gives CASSLDRANEQFF.

This chain joins TRBV25-1 and TRBJ1-3; 11 bases map to TRBD1. The CDR3 spans 16 residues. Germline V gene lookup returns CDR1 MGHDK and CDR2 SYGVNS. The trim removed 2 bases at V and 7 bases at J, leaving 7 bases unmatched. CDR3 protein: CASSETRTGGWNTIYF. CDR3 nucleotides: TGTGCCAGCAGTGAAACCCGGACAGGGGGCTGGAACACCATATATTTT.

The chain has TRBV7-2 and TRBJ2-7; the match to TRBD1 covers 8 bases. The V segment lost 1 base and the J segment 3 bases; nucleotides outside the gene matches: 8. CDR1 SGHTA and CDR2 FQGNSA come from the germline V gene. The CDR3 spans 16 residues. The CDR3 here is CASSLVPQGAIYEQYF. CDR3 sequence (DNA): TGTGCCAGCAGCTTAGTCCCCCAGGGGGCGATCTACGAGCAGTACTTC.

The V and J genes are TRBV5-1 and TRBJ2-6; D may be TRBD1 (5 bases). Per germline, CDR1 SGHRS and CDR2 YFSETQ. V lost 4 bases and J 4 bases, leaving 18 bases between the germline ends. CDR3 size: 17 residues. CDR3 sequence (DNA): TGCGCCAGCAGCCCCTCGGGCAGGGTAACGGGGGCCAACGTCCTGACTTTC. Its protein product is CASSPSGRVTGANVLTF.

This clone was counted between two and nine times. The chain uses TRBV6-1 and TRBJ1-5, with D unclear. Germline V gives CDR1 MNHNS, CDR2 SASEGT. CDR3 size: 11 residues. Between the trimmed V and J ends, which lost 8 bases and 2 bases, there was a span of 4 bases. This CDR3 reads CASRGNQPQHF. CDR3 in DNA: TGTGCCAGCCGGGGCAATCAGCCCCAGCATTTT.

The CDR3 region has the DNA TGTGCCAGCAGCCCGAGGGGGGGCCCAGCCTACGAGCAGTACTTC. Amino acid sequence: CASSPRGGPAYEQYF. The chain links TRBV5-4 to TRBJ2-7, with a weak D call TRBD2 (7 bases). Germline V lookup: CDR1 SGHNT, CDR2 YYREEE (reference sequence). The CDR3 totals 15 residues. Trimming took off 4 bases at V and 2 bases at J, with 16 bases between the two ends.

This clone appeared once. The rearrangement uses TRBV28 and TRBJ1-1; TRBD1 is a possible D gene (5 bases). Germline values: CDR1 MDHEN, CDR2 SYDVKM. The CDR3 loop spans 12 amino acids. Trimming removed 3 bases at V and 10 bases at J, with 12 bases between. The CDR3 region has the DNA TGTGCCAGCAGTTTGGGGCCAGAGGGAGCTTTCTTT. The encoded protein is CASSLGPEGAFF.

V and J are TRBV9 and TRBJ2-7; 9 bases fit TRBD2. The J segment lost 3 bases and the V segment lost 0 bases, leaving 4 bases of the junction unmatched. CDR1 is SGDLS and CDR2 is YYNGEE in the germline V gene. The CDR3 loop spans 15 amino acids. The CDR3 region has the DNA TGTGCCAGCAGCGTAGGCCTAGCGGGGAACTACGAGCAGTACTTC. Its protein product is CASSVGLAGNYEQYF. The full variable domain, completed using reference TRBV9 and TRBJ2-7, is DSGVTQTPKHLITATGQRVTLRCSPRSGDLSVYWYQQSLDQGLQFLIQYYNGEERAKGNILERFSAQQFPDLHSELNLSSLELGDSALYFCASSVGLAGNYEQYFGPGTRLTVT.

The CDR3 DNA follows: TGTGCCAGCAGCCAAGACAGGATTACTAACTATGGCTACACCTTC. Translated, it gives CASSQDRITNYGYTF. V usage is TRBV14 and J usage is TRBJ1-2; D gene ambiguous. Per the germline V gene, CDR1 is SGHDN and CDR2 is FVKESK. The CDR3 covers 15 residues. V was clipped by 0 bases and J by 0 bases, with 8 bases between them.

This rearrangement joins TRBV5-8 to TRBJ1-4, with D unresolved. This CDR3 is built from 15 residues. Germline CDR1 reads SGHTS; CDR2 reads YDEGEE. Trimming stripped 2 bases from V and 4 bases from J, with 12 bases between. CDR3 bases: TGTGCCAGCAGCTTCCGAGGGCAGAATAATGAAAAACTGTTTTTT. This encodes CASSFRGQNNEKLFF.

The chain has TRBV29-1 and TRBJ1-2; the match to TRBD1 covers 7 bases. The ends lost 3 bases at V and 1 base at J; junction bases unmatched: 14. This CDR3 is built from 17 residues. Germline V gene lookup returns CDR1 SQVTM and CDR2 ANQGSEA. CDR3 coding DNA: TGCAGCGTTGAGTCAATCACGAGGGGGCGCGGTAACTATGGCTACACCTTC. Translation gives CSVESITRGRGNYGYTF.

This chain connects TRBV27 to TRBJ1-1; possibly TRBD1 for D (6 bases). Germline CDR1 MNHEY, CDR2 SMNVEV (reference sequence). V was pared by 5 bases and J by 1 base, with 11 bases between. This CDR3 spans 14 amino acids. The CDR3 DNA sequence: TGTGCCAGCAGTCTCCGGACAGCGAACACTGAAGCTTTCTTT. Its translation: CASSLRTANTEAFF.

The chain has TRBV10-3 and TRBJ1-1; possible D gene TRBD1, 5 bases. The V gene lost 0 bases and the J gene lost 4 bases, with 15 bases spanning the gap. The germline V gene has CDR1 ENHRY and CDR2 SYGVKD. CDR3 length: 16 residues. CDR3 region: CAISESRRGGSTEAFF. The DNA for the CDR3 is TGTGCCATCAGTGAGTCCAGGAGGGGCGGGAGCACTGAAGCTTTCTTT.

This chain joins TRBV5-4 and TRBJ2-3; D gene ambiguous. V was pared by 4 bases and J by 2 bases, with 11 bases between. The germline V gene has CDR1 SGHNT and CDR2 YYREEE (reference sequence). The CDR3 spans 14 residues. In DNA, the CDR3 is TGTGCCAGCAGCCTATCCCCAATCACAGATACGCAGTATTTT. Its protein is CASSLSPITDTQYF.